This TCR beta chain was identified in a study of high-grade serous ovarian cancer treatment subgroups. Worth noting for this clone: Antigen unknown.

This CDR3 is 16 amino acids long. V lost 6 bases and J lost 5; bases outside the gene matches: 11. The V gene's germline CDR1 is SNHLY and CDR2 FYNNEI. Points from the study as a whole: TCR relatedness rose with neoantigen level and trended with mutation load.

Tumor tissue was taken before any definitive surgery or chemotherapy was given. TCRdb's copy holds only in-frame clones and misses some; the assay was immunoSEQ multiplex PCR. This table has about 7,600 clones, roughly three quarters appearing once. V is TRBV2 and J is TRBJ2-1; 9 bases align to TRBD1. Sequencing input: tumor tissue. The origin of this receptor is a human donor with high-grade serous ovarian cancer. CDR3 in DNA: TGTGCCAGCAGCAACCCGACCGGGACAGGGAACAATGAGCAGTTCTTC. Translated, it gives CASSNPTGTGNNEQFF.